This TCR beta chain was profiled in a study of blood T cell repertoires in COVID-19. Study summary: Sources were T cells, B-cell-depleted T cells, or PBMCs; the material itself was cDNA or gDNA.

Participants reported their clinical history, and cohort assignment relied on those reports. Either two negative PCRs, clearance, or symptom resolution qualified Cohort 3 donors as recovered. CDR1 is GTSNPN and CDR2 is SVGIG in the germline V gene (reference sequence). The CDR3 loop spans 18 amino acids. V lost 0 bases and J lost 2, with 17 bases in between. Clones were sequenced by immunoSEQ multiplex PCR, and TCRdb holds only the in-frame ones, with some missing. Found here are 200,000 to 250,000 clones, 86% of them singletons; the top ten hold 2% to 2.5%. J is TRBJ1-6 and V is TRBV30, with D possibly matching TRBD1 (5 bases). Material: PBMCs or T cells enriched from blood (not recorded which). The receptor comes from a woman in her forties or fifties who had recovered from COVID-19. The CDR3 DNA is TGTGCCTGGAGTGTATTTGAAGGCCAGGGCCCCTATAATTCACCCCTCCACTTT. This encodes CAWSVFEGQGPYNSPLHF.